The rows below give T cell receptor beta chains drawn from one sample of a study of OX40 agonist ivuxolimab in advanced cancers. The repertoire was sequenced with immunoSEQ multiplex PCR; TCRdb's copy has only in-frame clones and lacks some. The sample has roughly 90,000 clones; roughly 94% are singletons. This specimen consisted of CD4+ or CD8+ T cells sorted from blood, obtained in a trial of the OX40 agonist ivuxolimab. The receptors shown here come from an adult with an advanced solid tumor such as melanoma, head and neck, liver or kidney cancer. CDR3s include the opening cysteine and the closing phenylalanine or tryptophan. A D gene is named only where the DNA matches it firmly. Expanded clones get a size class; other rows say once, few or many, or leave the size out.

CDR3 | DNA | D | size | J | V
CASSLSIGGFPEAFF | TGTGCCAGCAGTTTATCGATCGGGGGGTTCCCTGAAGCTTTCTTT | NA | NA | TRBJ1-1 | TRBV27
CASSLFPPLGQGKTDTQYF | TGTGCCAGCAGCTTATTTCCTCCGCTGGGGCAGGGGAAAACAGATACGCAGTATTTT | NA | once | TRBJ2-3 | TRBV11-2
CASTPLGGLDTQYF | TGTGCCAGCACCCCCTTAGGGGGGTTGGATACGCAGTATTTT | NA | once | TRBJ2-3 | TRBV28
CASSLLRDSGNTEAFF | TGCGCCAGCAGCTTGCTCCGGGACAGTGGGAACACTGAAGCTTTCTTT | TRBD1 | NA | TRBJ1-1 | TRBV5-1
CSALTGDGSYEQYF | TGCAGCGCACTCACTGGCGACGGCTCCTACGAGCAGTACTTC | NA | NA | TRBJ2-7 | TRBV29-1
CASSQDGRPKGGYTF | TGCGCCAGCAGCCAAGACGGTCGCCCCAAAGGAGGCTACACCTTC | NA | NA | TRBJ1-2 | TRBV4-3
CASSVTSGRTYNEQFF | TGTGCCAGCAGCGTTACTAGCGGGAGGACCTACAATGAGCAGTTCTTC | TRBD2 | NA | TRBJ2-1 | TRBV7-9
CASSVDPGQGSYEQYF | TGTGCCAGCAGCGTAGATCCGGGACAGGGGTCCTACGAGCAGTACTTC | TRBD1 | NA | TRBJ2-7 | TRBV9
CASSVGWGGPYEQYF | TGTGCCAGCAGCGTAGGGTGGGGGGGACCCTACGAGCAGTACTTC | TRBD2 | NA | TRBJ2-7 | TRBV9
CAWSGVWRETEAFF | TGTGCCTGGAGTGGGGTATGGCGGGAGACTGAAGCTTTCTTT | NA | NA | TRBJ1-1 | TRBV30
CASTGTNTGELFF | TGTGCCAGCACGGGGACGAACACCGGGGAGCTGTTTTTT | NA | few | TRBJ2-2 | TRBV7-9
CASSYSKDNEQFF | TGTGCCAGCAGTTACTCGAAAGACAATGAGCAGTTCTTC | NA | NA | TRBJ2-1 | TRBV6-6
CASSLGSGFYNEQFF | TGCGCCAGCAGCTTGGGTAGCGGGTTTTACAATGAGCAGTTCTTC | TRBD2 | once | TRBJ2-1 | TRBV5-1
CASSFKAGDYGYTF | TGTGCCAGCAGTTTTAAGGCAGGGGACTATGGCTACACCTTC | NA | NA | TRBJ1-2 | TRBV27
CSVEPTSGRNYEQFF | TGCAGCGTTGAACCGACTAGCGGGAGGAACTATGAGCAGTTCTTC | TRBD2 | NA | TRBJ2-1 | TRBV29-1
CASSSGAPGSGNTIYF | TGTGCCAGCAGTTCAGGGGCCCCCGGCTCTGGAAACACCATATATTTT | NA | NA | TRBJ1-3 | TRBV27
CATLGGRAPYEQYF | TGTGCCACTCTCGGGGGGAGGGCCCCCTACGAGCAGTACTTC | TRBD2 | NA | TRBJ2-7 | TRBV2
CASSRPEATEAFF | TGTGCCAGCAGCCGTCCTGAAGCTACAGAAGCTTTCTTT | NA | NA | TRBJ1-1 | TRBV5-8
CASSMASGTDTQYF | TGTGCCAGTAGTATGGCTAGCGGCACAGATACGCAGTATTTT | NA | NA | TRBJ2-3 | TRBV19
CASSFSTGELFF | TGTGCCAGTAGCTTCAGTACCGGGGAGCTGTTTTTT | NA | NA | TRBJ2-2 | TRBV19
CASSQPMGRSFLELFF | TGCGCCAGCAGCCAACCCATGGGACGGAGTTTTTTGGAACTGTTTTTT | NA | NA | TRBJ1-4 | TRBV4-1
CASSGGQGGETQYF | TGTGCCAGCAGCGGGGGACAGGGAGGAGAGACCCAGTACTTC | TRBD1 | NA | TRBJ2-5 | TRBV9
CASSWQPNQPQHF | TGTGCCAGCAGTTGGCAGCCCAATCAGCCCCAGCATTTT | NA | NA | TRBJ1-5 | TRBV6-5
CASSNGSDRGGTGELFF | TGTGCCAGCAGCAATGGTTCAGACAGGGGAGGCACCGGGGAGCTGTTTTTT | NA | NA | TRBJ2-2 | TRBV21-1
CASSTLAGGPDNEQFF | TGTGCCAGCAGTACATTAGCGGGAGGGCCAGACAATGAGCAGTTCTTC | TRBD2 | NA | TRBJ2-1 | TRBV27
CASSGEGPHNEQFF | TGTGCCAGCAGCGGGGAGGGCCCCCACAATGAGCAGTTCTTC | TRBD2 | NA | TRBJ2-1 | TRBV9
CASSLRSGSWNEQFF | TGTGCCAGCAGCTTAAGAAGCGGGAGCTGGAATGAGCAGTTCTTC | TRBD2 | NA | TRBJ2-1 | TRBV11-2
CASSQAGELFF | TGCGCCAGCAGCCAAGCCGGGGAGCTGTTTTTT | NA | NA | TRBJ2-2 | TRBV4-3
CAAGGKETEAFF | TGTGCCGCGGGCGGAAAGGAAACTGAAGCTTTCTTT | NA | few | TRBJ1-1 | TRBV15
CASSVSGGQGRNEQFF | TGTGCCAGCAGCGTCTCGGGGGGACAGGGGAGGAATGAGCAGTTCTTC | TRBD1 | NA | TRBJ2-1 | TRBV9
CASSIDYTGELFF | TGTGCCAGTAGTATTGACTACACCGGGGAGCTGTTTTTT | NA | NA | TRBJ2-2 | TRBV19
CASSGTLSSNQPQHF | TGTGCCAGCAGCGGGACACTCTCTAGCAATCAGCCCCAGCATTTT | NA | NA | TRBJ1-5 | TRBV6-1
CASQAGIYNEQFF | TGTGCCAGCCAGGCGGGGATCTACAATGAGCAGTTCTTC | NA | once | TRBJ2-1 | TRBV6-1
CASSSGTLTYEQYF | TGTGCCAGCAGTTCCGGGACACTGACGTACGAGCAGTACTTC | NA | NA | TRBJ2-7 | TRBV6-5
CASSYEGEWGEQYF | TGTGCCAGCAGTTACGAGGGGGAGTGGGGCGAGCAGTACTTC | NA | NA | TRBJ2-7 | TRBV6-6
CASSSPGQSYNEQFF | TGTGCCAGCAGTTCTCCGGGACAGAGCTACAATGAGCAGTTCTTC | TRBD1 | NA | TRBJ2-1 | TRBV14